This T cell receptor beta chain was recorded in a study of shared clonotypes between healthy human individuals. Looking at the study overall: A donor's plate count was three for CD4 naive and three for CD4 memory; CD8 naive had two and CD8 memory one.

With 1 base clipped from V and 0 bases from J, the junction kept 8 bases outside the gene matches. Germline V CDR1 and CDR2: SGHVS, FNYEAQ. The length of the CDR3 is 17 residues. General study findings and limits: Only blood was sampled; tissue repertoires likely differ. Some clonotypes were shared by all four sorted-subset donors, while others were not shared. The non-shared ones had lower generation probabilities than the shared ones.

The repertoire was sequenced with immunoSEQ multiplex PCR; TCRdb's copy has only in-frame clones and lacks some. The sample lists about 820,000 clones; over 90% were seen once. For this clone: Its antigen is unknown.

As defined, naive CD8 cells were CD45RO-negative and positively selected for CCR7, with terminally differentiated effector memory CD45RA+ cells excluded. The TCR originated in a man under 40 in good health. Source material: naive CD8+ T cells sorted from blood. The chain has TRBV7-6 and TRBJ2-7, with 8 bases aligning to TRBD2. CDR3 region: CASSLGPPGGSSYEQYF. The CDR3, as DNA: TGTGCCAGCAGCTTAGGTCCCCCGGGAGGGAGCTCCTACGAGCAGTACTTC.